Given below is one T cell receptor (beta chain) in context. This record comes from a study of blood T cell repertoires in COVID-19. V shed 5 bases, J shed 1 base, and the junction held 15 bases outside the gene matches. Germline values: CDR1 SGHDT, CDR2 YYEEEE. CDR3 length equals 19 residues. Original data processing: Amplified reference gene primers provided the basis for estimating nucleated cell counts. Repertoires were generated with immunoSEQ multiplex PCR, while TCRdb's copy carries only in-frame clones and drops some. V, J and clone size reflect that table, while D and trimming were determined from the DNA. The sample lists approximately 120,000 clones; over 75% were seen once.

This TCR was recovered from a man older than 75 with active or convalescent COVID-19. This chain links TRBV5-6 with TRBJ2-4; 10 nucleotides agree with TRBD1. The material sequenced was peripheral blood. CDR3 in amino acids: CASRYSGTGAPTAKNIQYF. CDR3 in DNA: TGTGCCAGCAGGTATTCCGGGACAGGGGCCCCGACGGCCAAAAACATTCAGTACTTC.